This T cell receptor (beta chain) was recorded in a study of blood T cell repertoires in COVID-19. Study-level information: Collection of acute and convalescent COVID-19 samples took place in the United States, Italy and Spain. Sources were T cells, B-cell-depleted T cells, or PBMCs; the material itself was cDNA or gDNA.

As handled by the study authors: Reference gene primer amplification gave nucleated cell count estimates. The protocol was immunoSEQ multiplex PCR, while the TCRdb copy is restricted to in-frame clones and leaves out a portion. V and J calls plus clone size are reproduced from that table; the DNA served to infer D and trimming. In the table there are hundreds of thousands of clones, around four fifths of which are singletons. The clonotype originates from a man at least 80 years old with acute or convalescent COVID-19. Sequencing input: peripheral blood.

CDR3 coding DNA: TGTGCCAGCATCCCGACAGGGCCGCTCTACGAGCAGTACTTC. Translated: CASIPTGPLYEQYF. The chain employs TRBV6-5 and TRBJ2-7; TRBD1 matches 7 bases. V shed 7 bases, J shed 3 bases, and the junction held 9 bases outside the gene matches. From germline, CDR1 is MNHEY and CDR2 SVGAGI. The CDR3 is 14 residues long.